This record covers a single T cell receptor (beta chain). The CDR3 has 16 amino acids. Germline V CDR1 and CDR2: SEHNR, FQNEAQ (reference sequence). V was clipped by 1 base and J by 0 bases; unmatched bases: 6. The data belong to a study of blood T cell repertoires in COVID-19. Study as a whole: The samples span acute and convalescent COVID-19 from the United States, Italy and Spain. Nucleic acid was either cDNA or gDNA, and it came from T cells, B-cell-depleted T cells, or PBMCs.

Original processing notes: It was from reference gene primer amplification that nucleated cell counts were estimated. Only in-frame clones appear in the TCRdb table, and some are missing; sequencing was by immunoSEQ multiplex PCR. From that table come the V and J calls and clone size; the DNA was used to work out D and trimming. The table records 210,000 or so clones, under 90% of them present only once. V gene TRBV7-9 combines with J gene TRBJ2-7; 7 bases agree with TRBD2. The sample consisted of peripheral blood. This clonotype was obtained from a woman over 75 with active or convalescent COVID-19. As DNA, the CDR3 is TGTGCCAGCAGCTTAGGATTAGCGGGTGTCTCCTACGAGCAGTACTTC. Residues: CASSLGLAGVSYEQYF.